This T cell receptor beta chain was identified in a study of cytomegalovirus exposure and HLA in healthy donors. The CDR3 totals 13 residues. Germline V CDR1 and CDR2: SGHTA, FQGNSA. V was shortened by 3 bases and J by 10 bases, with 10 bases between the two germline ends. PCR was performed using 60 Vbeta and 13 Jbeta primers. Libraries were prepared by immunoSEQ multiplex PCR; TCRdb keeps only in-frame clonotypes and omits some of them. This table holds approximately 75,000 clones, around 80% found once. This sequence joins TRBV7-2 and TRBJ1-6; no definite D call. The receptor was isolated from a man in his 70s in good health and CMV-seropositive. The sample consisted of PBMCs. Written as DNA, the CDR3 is TGTGCCAGCAGCTTGCGCCCCCGATCACCCCTCCACTTT. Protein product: CASSLRPRSPLHF.